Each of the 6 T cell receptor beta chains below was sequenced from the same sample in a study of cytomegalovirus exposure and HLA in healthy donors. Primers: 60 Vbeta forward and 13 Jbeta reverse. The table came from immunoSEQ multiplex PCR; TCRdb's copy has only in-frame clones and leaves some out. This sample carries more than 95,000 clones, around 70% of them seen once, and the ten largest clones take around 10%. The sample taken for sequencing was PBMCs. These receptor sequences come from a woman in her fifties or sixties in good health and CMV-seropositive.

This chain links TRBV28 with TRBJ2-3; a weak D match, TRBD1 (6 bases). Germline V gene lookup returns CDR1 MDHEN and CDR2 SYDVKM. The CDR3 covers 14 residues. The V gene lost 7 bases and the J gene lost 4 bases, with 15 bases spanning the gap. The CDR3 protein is CASTDSSGADTQYF. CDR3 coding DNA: TGTGCCAGCACGGACAGCTCCGGGGCAGATACGCAGTATTTT.

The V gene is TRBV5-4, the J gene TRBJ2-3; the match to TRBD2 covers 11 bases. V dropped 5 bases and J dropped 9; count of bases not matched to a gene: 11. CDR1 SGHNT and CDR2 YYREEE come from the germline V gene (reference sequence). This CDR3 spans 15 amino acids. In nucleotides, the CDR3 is TGTGCCAGCAGTATAGCGGGGGGGCCCCTCGCGACGCAGTATTTT. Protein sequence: CASSIAGGPLATQYF.

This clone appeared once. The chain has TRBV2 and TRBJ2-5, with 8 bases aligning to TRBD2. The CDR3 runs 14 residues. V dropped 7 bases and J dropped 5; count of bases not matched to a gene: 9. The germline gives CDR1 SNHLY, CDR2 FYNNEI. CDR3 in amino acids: CASNGGADVETQYF. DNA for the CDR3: TGTGCCAGCAACGGGGGGGCGGACGTGGAGACCCAGTACTTC.

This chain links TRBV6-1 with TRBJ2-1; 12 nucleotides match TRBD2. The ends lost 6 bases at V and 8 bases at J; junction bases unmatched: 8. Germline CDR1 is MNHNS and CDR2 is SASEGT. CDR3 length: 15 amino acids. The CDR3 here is CASSKLAGGIDEQFF. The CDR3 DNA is TGTGCCAGCAGCAAACTAGCGGGGGGAATCGATGAGCAGTTCTTC.

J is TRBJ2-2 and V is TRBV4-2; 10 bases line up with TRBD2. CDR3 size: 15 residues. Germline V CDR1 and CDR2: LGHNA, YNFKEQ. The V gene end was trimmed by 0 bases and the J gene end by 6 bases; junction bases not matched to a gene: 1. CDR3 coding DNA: TGTGCCAGCAGCCAAGAAGGGACTAGCGCCGGGGAGCTGTTTTTT. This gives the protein CASSQEGTSAGELFF.

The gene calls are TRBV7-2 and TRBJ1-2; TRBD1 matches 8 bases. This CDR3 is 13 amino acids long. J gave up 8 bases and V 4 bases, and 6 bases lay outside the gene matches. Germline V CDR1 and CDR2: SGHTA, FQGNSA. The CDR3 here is CASSYQGARGYTF. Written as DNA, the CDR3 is TGTGCCAGCAGCTATCAGGGGGCGAGAGGCTACACCTTC.